The 29 T cell receptor beta chains listed next were all sequenced from one sample in a study of cytomegalovirus exposure and HLA in healthy donors. Method: immunoSEQ multiplex PCR; TCRdb's copy keeps in-frame clones and lacks some. The table has 250,000 to 350,000 clones, approximately 85% seen once. The sequencing sample was made of PBMCs. All receptors derive from a man aged 25-45 years in good health and CMV-seronegative.

The chain is built from TRBV29-1 and TRBJ2-1; D is perhaps TRBD2 (5 bases). The length of the CDR3 is 12 residues. Germline V gene lookup returns CDR1 SQVTM and CDR2 ANQGSEA. Trimming cost V 7 bases and J 2 bases, with 9 bases left between them. As DNA, the CDR3 is TGCAGCGCCGGGGTACCCTACAATGAGCAGTTCTTC. It encodes CSAGVPYNEQFF.

This rearrangement joins TRBV6-5 to TRBJ1-1; TRBD1 matches 8 bases. V shed 6 bases and J 8 bases; nucleotides not matched to a gene: 5. Germline V gene sequence: CDR1 MNHEY, CDR2 SVGAGI. The CDR3 contains 12 residues. The CDR3 DNA reads TGTGCCAGCAGACGGACAGGGTCGGAAGCTTTCTTT. Residues: CASRRTGSEAFF.

The V and J genes are TRBV11-2 and TRBJ1-4; D not resolved. Looked up from germline, CDR1 is SGHAT and CDR2 is FQNNGV. V lost 0 bases and J lost 3, with 8 bases in between. This CDR3 is built from 15 residues. CDR3 sequence: CASSLDGLANEKLFF. CDR3 in DNA: TGTGCCAGCAGCTTAGATGGCCTAGCTAATGAAAAACTGTTTTTT.

The genes are TRBV4-1 and TRBJ1-1; TRBD1 matches 8 bases. In germline, CDR1 is MGHRA, CDR2 YSYEKL. The CDR3 has 15 residues. The ends lost 4 bases at V and 5 bases at J; junction bases unmatched: 9. The CDR3 DNA reads as TGCGCCAGCAGCCCAGAGACAGGGGAGAGGACTGAAGCTTTCTTT. Translated, it gives CASSPETGERTEAFF.

This chain connects TRBV7-2 to TRBJ2-3, with 13 bases matching TRBD2. This CDR3 contains 17 residues. Germline V gene lookup returns CDR1 SGHTA and CDR2 FQGNSA. V shed 1 base and J 5 bases; nucleotides not matched to a gene: 6. The CDR3 DNA reads as TGTGCCAGCAGCTTAGTGGGGACTAGCGGGGTAGGAGATACGCAGTATTTT. Protein sequence: CASSLVGTSGVGDTQYF.

This clone occurred once. The chain joins TRBV25-1 to TRBJ2-3, with 7 bases lining up with TRBD1. Trimming at V came to 4 bases and at J to 2 bases, leaving 6 bases not matched to a gene. From germline, CDR1 is MGHDK and CDR2 SYGVNS. The CDR3 loop spans 15 amino acids. The DNA of the CDR3 is TGTGCCAGCAGTGCAGGACAGGTACCCACAGATACGCAGTATTTT. Its translation is CASSAGQVPTDTQYF.

The genes are TRBV28 and TRBJ1-2; D is possibly TRBD1 (5 bases). The ends were cut back, 5 bases at V and 14 bases at J, with 15 bases in the middle. Per the germline V gene, CDR1 is MDHEN and CDR2 is SYDVKM. The CDR3 is 11 amino acids. CDR3 nucleotide sequence: TGTGCCAGCAGTCTGGGAAGGGGAGGTACCTTC. This encodes CASSLGRGGTF.

The rearrangement links TRBV4-1 to TRBJ1-5; TRBD1 matches 7 bases. CDR3 size: 16 residues. V lost 1 base to trimming and J lost 7 bases; unmatched junction nucleotides: 10. CDR1 is MGHRA, CDR2 YSYEKL, per germline. This chain's CDR3 is CASSQVVGGRGQPQHF. CDR3 DNA sequence: TGCGCCAGCAGCCAAGTAGTAGGGGGCAGAGGGCAGCCCCAGCATTTT.

This clone appeared a single time. This chain uses TRBV6-5 with TRBJ1-1; 7 bases map to TRBD1. Germline V lookup: CDR1 MNHEY, CDR2 SVGAGI. V shed 4 bases and J 2 bases; nucleotides not matched to a gene: 7. The CDR3 totals 15 residues. In DNA form, the CDR3 reads TGTGCCAGCAGTTCCGAACAGGGGAGAAACACTGAAGCTTTCTTT. It specifies CASSSEQGRNTEAFF.

This clone turned up a few times. The chain couples TRBV13 to TRBJ2-7, with TRBD1 matching 10 bases. The CDR3 extends over 16 amino acids. CDR1 is PRHDT and CDR2 is FYEKMQ in the germline V gene (reference sequence). Trimming cost V 4 bases and J 5 bases; bases outside gene matches: 11. This CDR3 is CASSSSGTGVVNEQYF. The DNA of the CDR3 is TGTGCCAGCAGCTCCTCCGGGACAGGGGTAGTCAACGAGCAGTACTTC.

This clone was seen once. The rearrangement links TRBV6-1 to TRBJ2-7; 11 bases match TRBD2. CDR3 length equals 15 residues. Germline-derived CDR1 and CDR2 are MNHNS and SASEGT. Unmatched junction bases numbered 8, after V lost 8 bases and J lost 2 bases. In DNA form, the CDR3 reads TGTGCCAGCCAATGGCTAGCGGGGGGCCCCTACGAGCAGTACTTC. Its protein is CASQWLAGGPYEQYF.

The chain links TRBV7-9 to TRBJ2-5, with 10 bases that match TRBD1. CDR1 and CDR2 from the germline V gene are SEHNR and FQNEAQ (reference sequence). CDR3 size: 16 residues. With 5 bases clipped from V and 5 bases from J, the junction kept 11 bases outside the gene matches. In DNA form, the CDR3 reads TGTGCCAGCAGCGCAAGACCGGGACAGGGGACGGAGACCCAGTACTTC. It encodes CASSARPGQGTETQYF. Using reference TRBV7-9 and TRBJ2-5 for the parts outside the CDR3, the full variable domain is DTGVSQNPRHKITKRGQNVTFRCDPISEHNRLYWYRQTLGQGPEFLTYFQNEAQLEKSRLLSDRFSAERPKGSFSTLEIQRTEQGDSAMYLCASSARPGQGTETQYFGPGTRLLVL.

The rearrangement joins TRBV7-2 to TRBJ2-7; D is perhaps TRBD1 (6 bases). V was shortened by 1 base and J by 3 bases, with 7 bases between the two germline ends. The CDR3 length is 13 residues. The germline V gene encodes CDR1 SGHTA and CDR2 FQGNSA. The CDR3 sequence is CASSLGQDYEQYF. CDR3 coding DNA: TGTGCCAGCAGCTTAGGACAGGACTACGAGCAGTACTTC. Full variable domain (outside the CDR3, taken from reference TRBV7-2 and TRBJ2-7): GAGVSQSPSNKVTEKGKDVELRCDPISGHTALYWYRQSLGQGLEFLIYFQGNSAPDKSGLPSDRFSAERTGGSVSTLTIQRTQQEDSAVYLCASSLGQDYEQYFGPGTRLTVT.

This clone was recorded once. The V gene is TRBV2, the J gene TRBJ1-1, with a weak D call TRBD1 (5 bases). The CDR3 length is 14 residues. Germline V gene data show CDR1 as SNHLY and CDR2 as FYNNEI. Trimming shortened V by 4 bases and J by 7 bases, and 16 bases separated the two germline ends. The CDR3 DNA is TGTGCCAGCAGTGGGGCCAGGGCGAACCTTGAAGCTTTCTTT. Translation gives CASSGARANLEAFF.

The V gene is TRBV4-1, the J gene TRBJ2-5, with D perhaps TRBD1 (6 bases). The CDR3 sequence is 15 residues long. From germline, CDR1 is MGHRA and CDR2 YSYEKL. Trimming cost V 3 bases and J 4 bases, with 15 bases left between them. Written as DNA, the CDR3 is TGCGCCAGCAGCCAGGAGGTGTGGGGGCGAGAGACCCAGTACTTC. It specifies CASSQEVWGRETQYF.

The table lists this clone with a count of one. The chain combines TRBV5-1 with TRBJ1-1; TRBD1 is a possible D gene (6 bases). Germline lookup yields CDR1 SGHRS and CDR2 YFSETQ. V dropped 4 bases and J dropped 0 bases, with 10 bases sitting between them. This CDR3 spans 14 amino acids. Here the CDR3 reads CASSMDSMNTEAFF. The CDR3 region has the DNA TGCGCCAGCAGCATGGACAGCATGAACACTGAAGCTTTCTTT.

The genes are TRBV4-3 and TRBJ2-1, with D perhaps matching TRBD2 (6 bases). The CDR3 is made up of 17 amino acids. Trimming removed 0 bases from V and 5 bases from J, with 17 bases in between. Germline V gene lookup returns CDR1 LGHNA and CDR2 YSLEER. This CDR3 is CASSQDWQVGRHNEQFF. CDR3 nucleotides: TGCGCCAGCAGCCAAGATTGGCAGGTTGGGAGGCACAATGAGCAGTTCTTC.

V gene TRBV5-6 combines with J gene TRBJ2-5; 12 positions agree with TRBD2. Germline V gene data show CDR1 as SGHDT and CDR2 as YYEEEE. The CDR3 length is 14 residues. V gave up 4 bases and J gave up 4 bases; unmatched junction bases: 2. The CDR3 nucleotides read TGTGCCAGCAGCACGGGACTAGCGGGAGAGACCCAGTACTTC. Its protein product is CASSTGLAGETQYF.

The chain uses TRBV6-5 and TRBJ1-5; no clear D gene. CDR1 is MNHEY, CDR2 SVGAGI, per germline. Between the trimmed V and J ends, which lost 6 bases and 5 bases, there was a span of 14 bases. The CDR3 is 14 amino acids. The CDR3 here is CASRRLPRDQPQHF. The CDR3, as DNA: TGTGCCAGCAGGCGGTTACCGCGCGATCAGCCCCAGCATTTT.

This clone was found a few times. The chain uses TRBV5-1 and TRBJ2-1; TRBD2 is a possible D gene (6 bases). Trimming removed 0 bases from V and 0 bases from J, with 10 bases in between. This CDR3 contains 16 residues. CDR1 is SGHRS and CDR2 is YFSETQ in the germline V gene. The CDR3 region has the DNA TGCGCCAGCAGCTTGGACCCGCGGGGCTCCTACAATGAGCAGTTCTTC. Protein: CASSLDPRGSYNEQFF.

CDR3 sequence (DNA): TGTGCCAGCAGCCCCCGAGGGTGGGACACTGAAGCTTTCTTT. Amino acid sequence: CASSPRGWDTEAFF. The chain employs TRBV5-6 and TRBJ1-1; D is ambiguous. The CDR3 has 14 amino acids. The germline CDR1 and CDR2 sequences are SGHDT and YYEEEE. V gave up 4 bases and J gave up 3 bases, with 13 bases separating them.

The gene calls are TRBV28 and TRBJ1-6; no firm D call. The CDR3 is 15 residues long. Trimming left V 1 base short and J 10 bases short, with 14 bases between. From germline, CDR1 is MDHEN and CDR2 SYDVKM. CDR3 protein: CASSLLRGGSSPLHF. The CDR3, as DNA: TGTGCCAGCAGTTTATTGCGGGGAGGGTCCTCACCCCTCCACTTT. Drawing the rest from reference TRBV28 and TRBJ1-6, the complete variable domain is DVKVTQSSRYLVKRTGEKVFLECVQDMDHENMFWYRQDPGLGLRLIYFSYDVKMKEKGDIPEGYSVSREKKERFSLILESASTNQTSMYLCASSLLRGGSSPLHFGNGTRLTVT.

This clone was seen only once. This chain joins TRBV6-5 and TRBJ1-4, with D maybe TRBD1 (6 bases). The CDR3 is made up of 14 amino acids. Germline CDR1 reads MNHEY; CDR2 reads SVGAGI. V dropped 4 bases and J dropped 4 bases, with 10 bases sitting between them. The CDR3 bases are TGTGCCAGCAGTTGGGGCAGGGGTAATGAAAAACTGTTTTTT. This codes for CASSWGRGNEKLFF.

The chain is built from TRBV10-3 and TRBJ2-7; 11 bases map to TRBD1. Trimming took 8 bases from V and 1 from J; bases not matched to a gene: 10. Germline lookup yields CDR1 ENHRY and CDR2 SYGVKD. The CDR3 extends over 16 amino acids. In DNA form, the CDR3 reads TGTGCCATCTCCCTTTACGGGACAGGGGGGTCCTACGAGCAGTACTTC. Translation gives CAISLYGTGGSYEQYF.

This clone has just a few counts. This rearrangement joins TRBV2 to TRBJ1-4; no firm D call. CDR1 and CDR2 from the germline V gene are SNHLY and FYNNEI. The CDR3 is 11 amino acids. V lost 4 bases, J lost 8 bases, and 5 bases lay in between. CDR3 bases: TGTGCCAGCAGTGGGAGCGAAAAACTGTTTTTT. This codes for CASSGSEKLFF.

The chain employs TRBV27 and TRBJ2-3, with D possibly TRBD1 on 6 matching bases. Germline V lookup: CDR1 MNHEY, CDR2 SMNVEV (reference sequence). V was shortened by 5 bases and J by 3 bases, with 21 bases between the two germline ends. CDR3 length: 17 residues. The CDR3 sequence is CASSTNTPTGMTDTQYF. The CDR3 coding sequence is TGTGCCAGCAGTACCAATACCCCTACAGGGATGACAGATACGCAGTATTTT.

This sequence joins TRBV2 and TRBJ2-7; perhaps TRBD1 as D (6 bases). The CDR3 has 15 amino acids. Germline values: CDR1 SNHLY, CDR2 FYNNEI. Trimming pared 0 bases from V and 3 bases from J, leaving 12 bases between. The CDR3 DNA sequence: TGTGCCAGCAGTGAAGCCCGACAGGCGAGCTACGAGCAGTACTTC. It translates to CASSEARQASYEQYF.

The chain recombines TRBV4-3 with TRBJ2-1; D is uncertain. The V gene's germline CDR1 is LGHNA and CDR2 YSLEER. With 1 base removed from V and 0 bases from J, the gap between germline ends came to 7 bases. The CDR3 is made up of 15 amino acids. CDR3 region: CASSQGGSSYNEQFF. In DNA, the CDR3 is TGCGCCAGCAGCCAAGGCGGTAGCTCCTACAATGAGCAGTTCTTC.

The chain couples TRBV27 to TRBJ2-3; D unclear. The CDR3 consists of 13 residues. The V end lost 5 bases, the J end lost 4 bases, and 10 bases lay between the germline ends. CDR1 is MNHEY and CDR2 is SMNVEV in the germline V gene (reference sequence). CDR3 coding DNA: TGTGCCAGCAGTATGGGCAGGTCAGATACGCAGTATTTT. The encoded protein is CASSMGRSDTQYF.